This record covers a single TCR beta chain. The sample belongs to a study of T cells in Graves' hyperthyroidism and ophthalmopathy. The germline V gene has CDR1 SGDLS and CDR2 YYNGEE. The CDR3 totals 17 residues. V lost 0 bases, J lost 5 bases, and 7 bases stayed unmatched. The TCR beta CDR3 regions underwent amplification using RNA transcripts as the source. Researchers ran a first-round RT-PCR on the TCR CDR3 using the HTBI primer set. TCRdb passed the multiplex PCR reads through MiXCR, listing each CDR3 protein once. The sample carries some 770,000 distinct CDR3 sequences, around 17% recorded once. This chain links TRBV9 with TRBJ2-2; TRBD2 agrees at 10 bases. The specimen was blood. This TCR derives from a man aged 18-30 years with Graves' hyperthyroidism. The CDR3 is CASSVGLAGDPTGELFF. CDR3 coding DNA: TGTGCCAGCAGCGTAGGTCTAGCGGGAGATCCTACCGGGGAGCTGTTTTTT.